A selection of T cell receptor beta chains follows, all from one sample in a study of T-cell reconstitution after alpha-beta-depleted transplantation in children. One entry per CDR3 protein, called by TCRdb with MiXCR from the PCR reads. The table has around 200,000 distinct CDR3 sequences, around 9.6% seen once. The sequencing here drew on PBMCs from the stem cell graft donor, taken from the stem cell graft. These TCRs come from a human donor who donated a stem cell graft to a child with acute lymphoblastic leukemia. The conserved cysteine and the conserved F or W are not part of the CDR3 here. Size tells how often a clone was seen (once, few, many) or the class of an expanded clone, and some rows leave it out.

v_gene,j_gene,abundance,CDR3aa
TRBV2,TRBJ2-7,.,ASSETPGLDSYEQY
TRBV7-9,TRBJ1-2,.,ASSWSQGAYGYT
TRBV27,TRBJ2-5,many,ASSLGQVETQY
TRBV27,TRBJ1-1,.,ASSFYQNTEAF
TRBV6-1,TRBJ1-6,few,ATALPGVGSPLH
TRBV7-2,TRBJ1-4,.,ASSLAVATGNEKLF
TRBV2,TRBJ1-5,many,ASSELGQPNQPQH
TRBV2,TRBJ1-6,many,ASSAQFGGSSPLH
TRBV6-1,TRBJ1-3,once,ASMPGYSGNTIY
TRBV29-1,TRBJ2-1,few,SVERGRGGWNEQF
TRBV7-2,TRBJ1-3,.,ASRGTTGNTIY
TRBV14,TRBJ1-4,.,ASSRRGGGATNEKLF
TRBV5-1,TRBJ2-3,few,ASLRTGPLDGDTQY
TRBV10-1,TRBJ2-2,many,ASRTGDDTGELF
TRBV4-3,TRBJ2-1,.,ASSHLAGGPVEQF
TRBV7-9,TRBJ2-5,.,ASSLWTKTQETQY
TRBV7-6,TRBJ2-5,.,ASSSPQGRIEETQY